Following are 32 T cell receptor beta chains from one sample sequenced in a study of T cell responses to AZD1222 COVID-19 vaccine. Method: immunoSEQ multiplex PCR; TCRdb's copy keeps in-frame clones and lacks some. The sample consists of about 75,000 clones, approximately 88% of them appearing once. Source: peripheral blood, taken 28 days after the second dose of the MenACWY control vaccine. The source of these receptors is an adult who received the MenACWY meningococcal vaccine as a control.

CDR3 nucleotide sequence: TGTGCCAGCCATCGAACGGTGGACACTGAAGCTTTCTTT. As protein: CASHRTVDTEAFF. The chain recombines TRBV2 with TRBJ1-1; D not resolved. Germline-derived CDR1 and CDR2 are SNHLY and FYNNEI. The CDR3 has 13 residues. Trimming cost V 8 bases and J 3 bases, with 13 bases left between them.

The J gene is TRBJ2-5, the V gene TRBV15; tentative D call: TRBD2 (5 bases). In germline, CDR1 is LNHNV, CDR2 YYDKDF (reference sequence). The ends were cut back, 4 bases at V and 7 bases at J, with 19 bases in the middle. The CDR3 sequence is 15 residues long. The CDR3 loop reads CATSTSGRPGRTQYF. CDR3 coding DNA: TGTGCCACCAGCACCAGTGGGAGACCCGGTCGGACCCAGTACTTC. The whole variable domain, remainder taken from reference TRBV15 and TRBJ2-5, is DAMVIQNPRYQVTQFGKPVTLSCSQTLNHNVMYWYQQKSSQAPKLLFHYYDKDFNNEADTPDNFQSRRPNTSFCFLDIRSPGLGDTAMYLCATSTSGRPGRTQYFGPGTRLLVL.

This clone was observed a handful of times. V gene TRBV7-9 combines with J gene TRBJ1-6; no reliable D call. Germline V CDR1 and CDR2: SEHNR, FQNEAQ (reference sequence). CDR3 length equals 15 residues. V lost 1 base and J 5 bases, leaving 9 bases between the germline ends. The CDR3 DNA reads TGTGCCAGCAGCTTAGTGACCGGGGATAATTCACCCCTCCACTTT. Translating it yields CASSLVTGDNSPLHF. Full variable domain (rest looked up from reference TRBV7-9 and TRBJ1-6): DTGVSQNPRHKITKRGQNVTFRCDPISEHNRLYWYRQTLGQGPEFLTYFQNEAQLEKSRLLSDRFSAERPKGSFSTLEIQRTEQGDSAMYLCASSLVTGDNSPLHFGNGTRLTVT.

CDR3 loop: CASSQVGGRGHNEQFF. CDR3 in DNA: TGTGCCAGCAGCCAAGTAGGGGGGCGGGGGCACAATGAGCAGTTCTTC. V usage is TRBV3-1 (or the pseudogene TRBV3-2) and J usage is TRBJ2-1, with D perhaps TRBD2 (7 bases). V lost 1 base and J 5 bases, leaving 15 bases between the germline ends. The CDR3 has 16 amino acids. The V gene's germline CDR1 is LGHDT and CDR2 YNNKEL (reference sequence).

CDR3 DNA sequence: TGTGCCATCAGTGAGGGACAGGGGCCCAATCAGCCCCAGCATTTT. Protein: CAISEGQGPNQPQHF. The genes are TRBV10-3 and TRBJ1-5; TRBD1 agrees at 9 bases. The CDR3 sequence is 15 residues long. Germline V gene data show CDR1 as ENHRY and CDR2 as SYGVKD. V shed 2 bases and J 3 bases; nucleotides not matched to a gene: 2.

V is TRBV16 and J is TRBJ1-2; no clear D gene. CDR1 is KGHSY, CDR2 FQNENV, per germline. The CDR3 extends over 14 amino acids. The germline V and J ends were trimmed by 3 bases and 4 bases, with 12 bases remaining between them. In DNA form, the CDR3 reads TGTGCCAGCAGCCACTATACAGAGGGCTATGGCTACACCTTC. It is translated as CASSHYTEGYGYTF.

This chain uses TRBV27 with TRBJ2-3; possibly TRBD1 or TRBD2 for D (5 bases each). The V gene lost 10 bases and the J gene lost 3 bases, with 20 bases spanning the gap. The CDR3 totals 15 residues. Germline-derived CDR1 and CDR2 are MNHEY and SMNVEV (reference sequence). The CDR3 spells CATASPGTETDTQYF. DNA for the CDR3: TGTGCCACAGCATCACCAGGGACGGAGACAGATACGCAGTATTTT.

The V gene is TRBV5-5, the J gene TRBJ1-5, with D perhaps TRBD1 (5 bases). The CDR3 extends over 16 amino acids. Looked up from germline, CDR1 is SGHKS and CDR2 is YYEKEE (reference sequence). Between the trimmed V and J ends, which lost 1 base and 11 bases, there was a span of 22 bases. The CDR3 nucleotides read TGTGCCAGCAGCTTGCGCGATACAGGTCCCCCATCGTCCCAGCATTTT. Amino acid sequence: CASSLRDTGPPSSQHF.

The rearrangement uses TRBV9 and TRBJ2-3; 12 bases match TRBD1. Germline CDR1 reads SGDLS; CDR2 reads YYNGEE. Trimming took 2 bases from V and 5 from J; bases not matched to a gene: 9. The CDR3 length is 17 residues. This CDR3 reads CASSVSGGTGGLDTQYF. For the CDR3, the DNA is TGTGCCAGCAGCGTGTCGGGAGGGACAGGGGGCCTAGATACGCAGTATTTT.

The CDR3 loop reads CASSLDRGDTIYF. Here the CDR3 DNA reads TGTGCCAGCAGTTTAGACAGGGGTGACACCATATATTTT. This sequence joins TRBV12-3 or TRBV12-4 and TRBJ1-3; TRBD1 matches 7 bases. The length of the CDR3 is 13 residues. J was trimmed by 8 bases and V by 1 base; bases with no gene match: 2.

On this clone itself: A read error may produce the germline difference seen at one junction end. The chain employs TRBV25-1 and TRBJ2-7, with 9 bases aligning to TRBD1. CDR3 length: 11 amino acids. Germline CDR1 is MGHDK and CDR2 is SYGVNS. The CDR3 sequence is CASSMGDREDF. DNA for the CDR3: TGTGCCAGCAGCATGGGGGACAGGGAAGACTTC.

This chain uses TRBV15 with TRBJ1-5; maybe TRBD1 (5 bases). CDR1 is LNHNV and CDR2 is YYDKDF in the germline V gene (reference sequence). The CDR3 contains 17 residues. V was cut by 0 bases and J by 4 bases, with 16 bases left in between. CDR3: CATSRDLRQGRNQPQHF. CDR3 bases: TGTGCCACCAGCAGAGATCTTCGGCAGGGTAGGAATCAGCCCCAGCATTTT. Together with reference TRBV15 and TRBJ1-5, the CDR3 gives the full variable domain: DAMVIQNPRYQVTQFGKPVTLSCSQTLNHNVMYWYQQKSSQAPKLLFHYYDKDFNNEADTPDNFQSRRPNTSFCFLDIRSPGLGDTAMYLCATSRDLRQGRNQPQHFGDGTRLSIL.

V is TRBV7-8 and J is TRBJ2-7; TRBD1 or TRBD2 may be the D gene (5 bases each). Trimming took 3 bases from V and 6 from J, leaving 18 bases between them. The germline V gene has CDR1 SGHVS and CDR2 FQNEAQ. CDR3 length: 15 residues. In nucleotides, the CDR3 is TGTGCCAGCAGCTTTGGCCGGGACGCGGTCCTCGAGCAGTACTTC. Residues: CASSFGRDAVLEQYF.

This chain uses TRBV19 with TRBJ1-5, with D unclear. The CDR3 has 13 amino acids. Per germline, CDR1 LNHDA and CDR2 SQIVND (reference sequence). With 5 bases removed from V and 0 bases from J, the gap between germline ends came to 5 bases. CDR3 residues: CASSVTSNQPQHF. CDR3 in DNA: TGTGCCAGTAGTGTGACTAGCAATCAGCCCCAGCATTTT. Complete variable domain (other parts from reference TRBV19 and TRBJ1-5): DGGITQSPKYLFRKEGQNVTLSCEQNLNHDAMYWYRQDPGQGLRLIYYSQIVNDFQKGDIAEGYSVSREKKESFPLTVTSAQKNPTAFYLCASSVTSNQPQHFGDGTRLSIL.

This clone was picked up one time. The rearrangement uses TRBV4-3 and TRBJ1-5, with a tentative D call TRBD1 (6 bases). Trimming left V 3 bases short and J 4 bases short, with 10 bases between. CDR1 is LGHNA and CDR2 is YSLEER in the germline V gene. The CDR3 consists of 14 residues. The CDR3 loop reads CASSQDRQNQPQHF. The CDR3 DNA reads TGCGCCAGCAGCCAGGACAGACAGAATCAGCCCCAGCATTTT.

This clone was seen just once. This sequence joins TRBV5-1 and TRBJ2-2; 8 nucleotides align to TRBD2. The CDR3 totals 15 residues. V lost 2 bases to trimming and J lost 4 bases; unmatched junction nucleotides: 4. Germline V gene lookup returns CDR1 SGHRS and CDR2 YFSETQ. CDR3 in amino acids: CASSFVLAGTGELFF. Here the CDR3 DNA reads TGCGCCAGCAGCTTCGTCCTAGCGGGCACCGGGGAGCTGTTTTTT.

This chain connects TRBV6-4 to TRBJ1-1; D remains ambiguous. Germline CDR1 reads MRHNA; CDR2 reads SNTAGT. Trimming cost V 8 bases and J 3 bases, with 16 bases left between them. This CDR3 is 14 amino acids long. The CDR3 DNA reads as TGTGCCAGCGGCTTGCAGGACGGGGACACTGAAGCTTTCTTT. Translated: CASGLQDGDTEAFF.

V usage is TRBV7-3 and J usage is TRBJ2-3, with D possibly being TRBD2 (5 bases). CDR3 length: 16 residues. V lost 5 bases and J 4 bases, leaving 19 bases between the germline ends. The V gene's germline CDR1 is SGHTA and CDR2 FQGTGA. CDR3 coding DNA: TGTGCCAGCAGCGCAGGACTCTCCGGAGCGGCAGATACGCAGTATTTT. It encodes CASSAGLSGAADTQYF.

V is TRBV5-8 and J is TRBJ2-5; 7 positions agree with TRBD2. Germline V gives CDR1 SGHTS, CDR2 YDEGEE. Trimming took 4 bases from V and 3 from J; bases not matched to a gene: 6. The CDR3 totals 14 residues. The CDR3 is CASSLGGTKETQYF. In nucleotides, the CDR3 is TGTGCCAGCAGCCTGGGGGGGACCAAAGAGACCCAGTACTTC.

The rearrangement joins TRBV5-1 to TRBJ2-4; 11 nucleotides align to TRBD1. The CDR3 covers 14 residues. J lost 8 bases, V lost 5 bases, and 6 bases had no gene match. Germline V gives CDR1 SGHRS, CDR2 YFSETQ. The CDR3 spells CASSYGQGADIQYF. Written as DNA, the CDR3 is TGCGCCAGCAGTTATGGACAGGGGGCGGACATTCAGTACTTC. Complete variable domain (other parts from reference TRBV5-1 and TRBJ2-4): KAGVTQTPRYLIKTRGQQVTLSCSPISGHRSVSWYQQTPGQGLQFLFEYFSETQRNKGNFPGRFSGRQFSNSRSEMNVSTLELGDSALYLCASSYGQGADIQYFGAGTRLSVL.

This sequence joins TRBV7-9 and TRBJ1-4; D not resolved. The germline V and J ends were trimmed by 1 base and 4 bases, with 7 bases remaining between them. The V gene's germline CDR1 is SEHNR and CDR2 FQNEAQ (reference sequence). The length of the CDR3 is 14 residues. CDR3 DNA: TGTGCCAGCAGCTTAGGAGGGAATAATGAAAAACTGTTTTTT. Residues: CASSLGGNNEKLFF.

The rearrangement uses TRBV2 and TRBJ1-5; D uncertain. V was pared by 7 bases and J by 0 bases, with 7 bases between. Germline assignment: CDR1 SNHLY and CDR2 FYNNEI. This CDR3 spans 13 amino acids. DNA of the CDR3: TGTGCCAGCAAGAGGAGTAGCAATCAGCCCCAGCATTTT. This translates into CASKRSSNQPQHF.

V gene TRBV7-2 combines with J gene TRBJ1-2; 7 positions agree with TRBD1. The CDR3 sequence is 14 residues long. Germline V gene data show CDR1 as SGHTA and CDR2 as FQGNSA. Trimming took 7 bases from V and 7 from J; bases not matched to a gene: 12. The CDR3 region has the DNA TGTGCCAGCATCTTCGGGACCAGGACAGGTGGCTACACCTTC. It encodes CASIFGTRTGGYTF.

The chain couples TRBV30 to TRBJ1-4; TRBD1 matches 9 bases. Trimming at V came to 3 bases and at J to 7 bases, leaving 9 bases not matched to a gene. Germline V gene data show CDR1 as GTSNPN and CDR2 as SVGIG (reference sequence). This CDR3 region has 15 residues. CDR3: CAWSRRGQGGEKLFF. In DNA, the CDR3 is TGTGCCTGGAGCCGCCGGGGACAGGGCGGTGAAAAACTGTTTTTT.

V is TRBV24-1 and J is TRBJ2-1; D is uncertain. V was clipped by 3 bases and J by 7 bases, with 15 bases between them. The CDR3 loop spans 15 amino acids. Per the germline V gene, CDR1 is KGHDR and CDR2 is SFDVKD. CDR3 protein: CATSDPAIRRNEQFF. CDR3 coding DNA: TGTGCCACCAGTGATCCAGCAATAAGACGGAATGAGCAGTTCTTC.

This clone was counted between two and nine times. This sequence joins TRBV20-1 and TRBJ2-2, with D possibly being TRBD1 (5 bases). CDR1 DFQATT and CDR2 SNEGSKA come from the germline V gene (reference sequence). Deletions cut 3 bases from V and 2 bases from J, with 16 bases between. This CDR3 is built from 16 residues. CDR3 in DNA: TGCAGTGCTAGTGCAGGGATGATGTCAAACACCGGGGAGCTGTTTTTT. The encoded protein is CSASAGMMSNTGELFF.

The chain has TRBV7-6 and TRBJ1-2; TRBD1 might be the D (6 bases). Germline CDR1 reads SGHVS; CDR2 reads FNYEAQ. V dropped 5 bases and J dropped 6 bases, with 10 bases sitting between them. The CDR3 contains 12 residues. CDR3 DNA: TGTGCCAGCAGCCAAGCAGGGGATGGCTACACCTTC. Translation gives CASSQAGDGYTF.

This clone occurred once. The DNA for the CDR3 is TGTGCCAGTAGATGGACAGACGGAGCTTTCTTT. Encoded protein: CASRWTDGAFF. The chain has TRBV19 and TRBJ1-1; tentatively, D is TRBD1 (6 bases). This CDR3 has 11 amino acids. Germline V CDR1 and CDR2: LNHDA, SQIVND (reference sequence). The V end was cut by 6 bases, the J end by 10 bases, with 12 bases between.

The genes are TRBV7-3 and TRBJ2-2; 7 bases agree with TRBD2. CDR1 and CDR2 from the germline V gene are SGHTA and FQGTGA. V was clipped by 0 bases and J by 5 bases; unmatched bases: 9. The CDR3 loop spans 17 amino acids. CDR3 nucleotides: TGTGCCAGCAGCTTAACGGGAGGGCGGGATCCTACCGGGGAGCTGTTTTTT. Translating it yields CASSLTGGRDPTGELFF.

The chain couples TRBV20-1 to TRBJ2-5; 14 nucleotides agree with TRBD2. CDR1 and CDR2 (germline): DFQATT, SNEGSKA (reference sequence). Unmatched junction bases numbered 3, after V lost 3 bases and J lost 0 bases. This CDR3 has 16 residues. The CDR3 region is CSASRTSGGNQETQYF. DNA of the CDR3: TGCAGTGCTAGTAGGACTAGCGGGGGGAACCAAGAGACCCAGTACTTC.

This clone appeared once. The CDR3 DNA sequence: TGTGCCAGCCTCCGATGGGGCTTGAACACTGAAGCTTTCTTT. Amino acid sequence: CASLRWGLNTEAFF. The V call is TRBV19, the J call TRBJ1-1; possibly TRBD1 for D (5 bases). V was clipped by 9 bases and J by 0 bases, with 14 bases between them. Germline CDR1 reads LNHDA; CDR2 reads SQIVND (reference sequence). This CDR3 comprises 14 residues.

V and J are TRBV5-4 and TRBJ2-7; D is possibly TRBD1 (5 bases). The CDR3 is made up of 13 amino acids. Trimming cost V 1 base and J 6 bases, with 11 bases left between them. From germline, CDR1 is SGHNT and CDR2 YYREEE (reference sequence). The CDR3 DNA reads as TGTGCCAGCAGCTTGTACAGGACGGCCGAGCAGTACTTC. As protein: CASSLYRTAEQYF.